The subject of this entry is one TCR beta chain. This sample is drawn from a study of blood T cell repertoires in COVID-19. Across the whole study: Samples representing acute and convalescent COVID-19 were sourced from the United States, Italy and Spain. In each case, the material was cDNA or gDNA derived from T cells, B-cell-depleted T cells, or PBMCs.

This CDR3 has 15 amino acids. CDR1 and CDR2 from the germline V gene are SGHTA and FQGNSA. Trimming left V 5 bases short and J 6 bases short, with 18 bases between. In the authors' workflow: Estimation of nucleated cell counts was performed using reference gene primer amplification. The repertoire was sequenced with immunoSEQ multiplex PCR; TCRdb's copy has only in-frame clones and lacks some. V and J calls and clone size are those listed in that table; D and trimming were worked out from the DNA. The table shows 81,000 or so clones, with about 89% occurring only once. This TCR was sampled from a man between 65 and 85 years old with active or convalescent COVID-19. The V gene is TRBV7-2, the J gene TRBJ2-3; D possibly corresponds to TRBD2 (5 bases). Sequencing used peripheral blood. CDR3: CASSAPRGLIDTQYF. The CDR3 bases are TGTGCCAGCAGCGCCCCCCGGGGTCTCATTGATACGCAGTATTTT.